These T cell receptor beta chains were read from a single sample in a study of shared clonotypes between healthy human individuals. Data came from immunoSEQ multiplex PCR; TCRdb stores just in-frame clones and leaves some out. This sample has approximately 2.1 million clones, with 90% to 95% found just once. Sequences were obtained from naive CD4+ T cells from PBMCs. These receptor sequences come from a man between 18 and 29 years old in good health. Some clones in this sample may be carry-over from other donors' samples. The CDR3 runs from the conserved cysteine through the conserved F or W. The size field is filled for only some rows; it gives once, few, many or a size class.

CDR3 | V | size
CASSRGGSTPSYNEQFF | TRBV6-4 | .
CASSPQRQGGYTF | TRBV18 | .
CASSLERARGANVLTF | TRBV7-2 | .
CASSRNPMDNEQFF | TRBV7-3 | .
CASSLGLGGYEQYF | TRBV7-2 | .
CASRDRETYEQYF | TRBV27 | .
CASSALGRAADTQYF | TRBV9 | .
CSSPGSYEQYF | TRBV20-1 | .
CASSLVRAFAGELFF | TRBV7-2 | once
CASSYTSTGNEQFF | TRBV6-6 | .
CASSTTTYNEQFF | TRBV5-1 | .
CASSLQQGIYGYTF | TRBV18 | .
CASSLGERVYGYTF | TRBV5-6 | once
CASSIAVLANYGYTF | TRBV19 | few
CASSQTQTSLGLAGIQYF | TRBV4-3 | .
CASSDTWGQETQYF | TRBV6-1 | .
CASSLDRGLNTEAFF | TRBV7-3 | .
CASSLGGTPSLNTQYF | TRBV7-3 | .
CASSDLDGPAKNIQYF | TRBV25-1 | .
CASSLAGTVTDTQYF | TRBV5-1 | .
CASRIGETQYF | TRBV28 | .
CASSLGGLGETQYF | TRBV11-2 | .
CASSLGLLQGGQETQYF | TRBV7-6 | .
CASSKEGQGQVVGTEAFF | TRBV6-1 | .
CASSTSGQGETQYF | TRBV5-1 | .
CASSLTGGNTGELFF | TRBV5-1 | .
CASKGGRANVLTF | TRBV4-1 | .
CASTRGSGSYEQYF | TRBV25-1 | .
CASSLMGLGMAGELFF | TRBV7-3 | .
CASSVSPDSYEQYF | TRBV7-7 | .
CASRPGTGEGETQYF | TRBV5-8 | .
CASRVQRGNTGELFF | TRBV5-1 | .
CASSPPLAVLTYEQYF | TRBV28 | .
CASSLAGTPVGEQYF | TRBV7-2 | .
CSVESGFEQYF | TRBV29-1 | .